These 16 T cell receptor beta chains were all obtained from the same sample, sequenced in a study of blood T cell repertoires in COVID-19. Clones were sequenced by immunoSEQ multiplex PCR, and TCRdb holds only the in-frame ones, with some missing. The table shows approximately 94,000 clones, with more than 75% occurring only once. Sequencing was carried out using peripheral blood. The receptor source for this set is a man aged 25-40 years in a cohort sampled during active COVID-19.

V and J are TRBV5-4 and TRBJ2-3; 8 nucleotides match TRBD2. Per germline, CDR1 SGHNT and CDR2 YYREEE (reference sequence). With 3 bases clipped from V and 2 bases from J, the junction kept 11 bases outside the gene matches. The CDR3 length is 17 residues. CDR3 in amino acids: CASSSPTGGGYTDTQYF. CDR3 nucleotide sequence: TGTGCCAGCAGCTCCCCGACCGGGGGGGGCTACACAGATACGCAGTATTTT.

The rearrangement links TRBV6-5 to TRBJ2-7; maybe TRBD1 (5 bases). The CDR3 consists of 12 residues. Trimming took off 11 bases at V and 3 bases at J, with 14 bases between the two ends. Germline lookup yields CDR1 MNHEY and CDR2 SVGAGI. The CDR3 loop is CAPRTYYYEQYF. The CDR3 DNA is TGTGCCCCCCGGACATACTACTACGAGCAGTACTTC.

The J gene is TRBJ1-2, the V gene TRBV25-1; D gene unclear. V was pared by 1 base and J by 4 bases, with 13 bases between. This CDR3 is 15 amino acids long. Germline V CDR1 and CDR2: MGHDK, SYGVNS. This CDR3 reads CASSELRGELYGYTF. The CDR3 DNA is TGTGCCAGCAGTGAATTGAGAGGAGAACTCTATGGCTACACCTTC.

J is TRBJ2-1 and V is TRBV5-1; D gene ambiguous. Germline V CDR1 and CDR2: SGHRS, YFSETQ. The CDR3 runs to 15 residues. Trimming removed 0 bases at V and 5 bases at J, with 12 bases between. The CDR3 spells CASSLVGILDNEQFF. As DNA, the CDR3 is TGCGCCAGCAGCTTGGTGGGTATTCTAGACAATGAGCAGTTCTTC.

The rearrangement links TRBV29-1 to TRBJ2-7; no reliable D call. Per germline, CDR1 SQVTM and CDR2 ANQGSEA. The CDR3 runs 13 residues. V lost 4 bases, J lost 1 base, and 11 bases lay in between. CDR3 sequence reads: CSVVYSTSYEQYF. The CDR3 bases are TGCAGCGTTGTTTACAGTACATCCTACGAGCAGTACTTC.

The count of this clone is one. The rearrangement uses TRBV5-1 and TRBJ2-7; 9 positions match TRBD1. The CDR3 loop spans 14 amino acids. Germline V gene data show CDR1 as SGHRS and CDR2 as YFSETQ. The V segment lost 2 bases and the J segment 6 bases; nucleotides outside the gene matches: 6. The CDR3 region is CASSLGQGFLEQYF. The CDR3 region has the DNA TGCGCCAGCAGCTTAGGACAGGGGTTTCTCGAGCAGTACTTC. Using reference TRBV5-1 and TRBJ2-7 for the parts outside the CDR3, the full variable domain is KAGVTQTPRYLIKTRGQQVTLSCSPISGHRSVSWYQQTPGQGLQFLFEYFSETQRNKGNFPGRFSGRQFSNSRSEMNVSTLELGDSALYLCASSLGQGFLEQYFGPGTRLTVT.

The rearrangement links TRBV7-8 to TRBJ2-1; 9 bases fit TRBD2. Germline V CDR1 and CDR2: SGHVS, FQNEAQ. The CDR3 is 16 amino acids. V was clipped by 4 bases and J by 8 bases; unmatched bases: 12. The CDR3 nucleotides read TGTGCCAGCAGCTCGATTATAGCGGGGGCTTCCTATGAGCAGTTCTTC. Protein product: CASSSIIAGASYEQFF.

Written as DNA, the CDR3 is TGTGCCACCACGGGGGATTACTTTAACTATGGCTACACCTTC. This codes for CATTGDYFNYGYTF. The chain joins TRBV2 to TRBJ1-2, with D possibly being TRBD1 (5 bases). The CDR3 is 14 amino acids. Trimming took 10 bases from V and 1 from J, leaving 16 bases between them. Germline lookup yields CDR1 SNHLY and CDR2 FYNNEI.

The CDR3 DNA reads as TGTGCCAGCAGCTACGACAGGGACCGGATTCCCCAGCATTTT. Amino acids: CASSYDRDRIPQHF. The V call is TRBV7-9, the J call TRBJ1-5; 7 bases are a match to TRBD1. V trimming: 4 bases; J trimming: 10 bases; junction bases outside the gene matches: 10. The CDR3 spans 14 residues. Germline V lookup: CDR1 SEHNR, CDR2 FQNEAQ (reference sequence).

Turning to this clone: Other nucleotide sequences from this sample produce the same CDR3. The chain uses TRBV7-3 and TRBJ2-1; TRBD2 matches at 8 bases. Trimming at V came to 0 bases and at J to 0 bases, leaving 1 base not matched to a gene. Germline assignment: CDR1 SGHTA and CDR2 FQGTGA. This CDR3 comprises 16 residues. Here the CDR3 reads CASSLTGGASYNEQFF. CDR3 DNA sequence: TGTGCCAGCAGCTTAACCGGGGGGGCCTCCTACAATGAGCAGTTCTTC.

This chain connects TRBV19 to TRBJ1-6, with D perhaps TRBD1 (6 bases). V lost 10 bases, J lost 8 bases, and 15 bases lay in between. CDR1 and CDR2 from the germline V gene are LNHDA and SQIVND (reference sequence). CDR3 length: 13 residues. This chain's CDR3 is CATGGPGDSPLHF. As DNA, the CDR3 is TGTGCCACGGGGGGCCCGGGCGATTCACCCCTCCACTTT. Using reference TRBV19 and TRBJ1-6 for the parts outside the CDR3, the full variable domain is DGGITQSPKYLFRKEGQNVTLSCEQNLNHDAMYWYRQDPGQGLRLIYYSQIVNDFQKGDIAEGYSVSREKKESFPLTVTSAQKNPTAFYLCATGGPGDSPLHFGNGTRLTVT.

CDR3 sequence: CASSLARGLGEQYF. In DNA, the CDR3 is TGCGCCAGCAGCTTGGCACGGGGTCTAGGCGAGCAGTACTTC. The chain employs TRBV5-1 and TRBJ2-7, with D tentatively TRBD2 (5 bases). Germline CDR1 SGHRS, CDR2 YFSETQ. Trimming stripped 0 bases from V and 6 bases from J, with 13 bases between. This CDR3 has 14 residues.

The rearrangement joins TRBV12-3 or TRBV12-4 to TRBJ2-7; 7 bases are a match to TRBD1. The CDR3 has 13 residues. Losses at the gene ends were 6 bases for V and 3 bases for J; bases not matched to a gene: 5. The CDR3 sequence: CASSPGQIYEQYF. CDR3 bases: TGTGCCAGCAGCCCGGGACAGATCTACGAGCAGTACTTC.

CDR3 DNA: TGTGCCAGTAGCATACAGGAATTCACCGGGGAGCTGTTTTTT. Translated, it gives CASSIQEFTGELFF. The genes are TRBV19 and TRBJ2-2; TRBD1 might be the D (5 bases). Germline-derived CDR1 and CDR2 are LNHDA and SQIVND (reference sequence). Trimming removed 6 bases at V and 4 bases at J, with 12 bases between. This CDR3 has 14 amino acids.

The gene calls are TRBV4-2 and TRBJ2-3; a weak D match, TRBD2 (6 bases). Germline V gene sequence: CDR1 LGHNA, CDR2 YNFKEQ. V was cut by 0 bases and J by 1 base, with 11 bases left in between. The CDR3 sequence is 16 residues long. CDR3 amino acids: CASSQDSGRGTDTQYF. For the CDR3, the DNA is TGTGCCAGCAGCCAAGATAGCGGACGTGGCACAGATACGCAGTATTTT.

The CDR3 DNA reads as TGTGCCAGCAGCCGAGGTTCGGGGGTCGGAAGCCCTAGCACAGATACGCAGTATTTT. The encoded protein is CASSRGSGVGSPSTDTQYF. The genes are TRBV7-9 and TRBJ2-3, with a possible D match to TRBD2 (6 bases). Germline-derived CDR1 and CDR2 are SEHNR and FQNEAQ (reference sequence). The CDR3 extends over 19 amino acids. V was pared by 5 bases and J by 0 bases, with 24 bases between.